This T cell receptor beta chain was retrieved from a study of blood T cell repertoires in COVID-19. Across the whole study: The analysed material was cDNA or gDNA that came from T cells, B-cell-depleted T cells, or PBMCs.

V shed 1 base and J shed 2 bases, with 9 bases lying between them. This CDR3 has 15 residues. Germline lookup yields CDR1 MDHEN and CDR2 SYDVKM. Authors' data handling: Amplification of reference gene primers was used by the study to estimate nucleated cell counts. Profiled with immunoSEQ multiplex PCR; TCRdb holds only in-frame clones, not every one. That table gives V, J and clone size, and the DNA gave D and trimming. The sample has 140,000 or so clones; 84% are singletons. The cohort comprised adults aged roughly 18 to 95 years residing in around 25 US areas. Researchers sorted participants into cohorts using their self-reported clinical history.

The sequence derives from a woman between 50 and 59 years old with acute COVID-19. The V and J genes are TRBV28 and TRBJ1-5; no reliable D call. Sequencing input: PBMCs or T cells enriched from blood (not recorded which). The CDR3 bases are TGTGCCAGCAGTTTATCTGAACGCGGCAATCAGCCCCAGCATTTT. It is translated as CASSLSERGNQPQHF.